The rows below give T cell receptor beta chains drawn from one sample of a study of shared clonotypes between healthy human individuals. Sequenced by immunoSEQ multiplex PCR; TCRdb stores in-frame clones only, minus some. The sample lists some 550,000 clones, approximately 97% occurring once. Sample: naive CD4+ T cells sorted from blood. The receptors derive from a woman between 25 and 40 years old in good health. Both conserved end residues are trimmed from each CDR3. Clone size is given for some rows only: seen once, a few or many times, or a class if the clone is expanded.

V gene	clone size	J gene	CDR3 protein
TRBV2	NA	TRBJ1-5	ASSELGRGRGQPQH
TRBV19	NA	TRBJ2-3	ASTSPGLADTQY
TRBV27	NA	TRBJ2-5	ASSQGLYETQY
TRBV5-5	NA	TRBJ1-5	ASSGAGTGSGNQPQH
TRBV5-1	once	TRBJ1-1	ASSLDGHQNTEAF
TRBV19	few	TRBJ2-7	ATGSEQY
TRBV29-1	NA	TRBJ2-1	SVPLIPTGLLSNEQF
TRBV18	NA	TRBJ1-1	ASSPGTWITEAF
TRBV28	NA	TRBJ2-1	ASNTYGGSYNEQF
TRBV2	NA	TRBJ2-5	ASRALAGGGETQY
TRBV28	NA	TRBJ2-5	ASREGGMGQETQY
TRBV6-1	NA	TRBJ2-7	ASTPTGSSYEQY
TRBV5-6	NA	TRBJ2-3	ASTVGEDTQY
TRBV2	NA	TRBJ2-7	ASRVGLRFEQY
TRBV15	once	TRBJ1-5	ATSGPYRGRLQPQH
TRBV4-2	NA	TRBJ2-1	ASSPWTGQRYNEQF
TRBV7-7	NA	TRBJ2-1	ASSLSPDRSEQF
TRBV28	NA	TRBJ1-4	ASSGRAGAEKLF
TRBV11-2	NA	TRBJ2-7	ASSLVTAAGEIHEQY
TRBV5-4	NA	TRBJ1-2	ASSPGVGQGLNYGYT
TRBV30	NA	TRBJ1-1	AWSRTVPKTEAF
TRBV27	NA	TRBJ2-7	ASSLSRTALSYEQY
TRBV10-3	NA	TRBJ2-7	AIGGRDSYEQY
TRBV7-9	NA	TRBJ1-3	ASSRTGAFAGNTIY
TRBV11-3	NA	TRBJ2-1	ASSPQGRALFNEQF
TRBV5-1	NA	TRBJ1-2	ASSLLSGDGYT
TRBV5-1	NA	TRBJ2-5	ASSQGALAEILETQY
TRBV27	NA	TRBJ2-3	ASSLLRLTSTDTQY
TRBV5-6	once	TRBJ1-1	ASSLEPNTEAF
TRBV2	NA	TRBJ2-1	ATKSDPRTGHNEQF
TRBV5-1	once	TRBJ2-7	ASSPPARERYEQY
TRBV7-8	NA	TRBJ2-2	ASSLARNTGLAGTTGELF
TRBV2	NA	TRBJ2-3	ASSRGQSTDTQY